One TCR beta chain is described in this entry. The data derive from a study of blood T cell repertoires in COVID-19. Method: immunoSEQ multiplex PCR; TCRdb's copy keeps in-frame clones and lacks some. The data show tens of thousands of clones, 87% seen once. CDR3 length: 18 residues. CDR1 and CDR2 (germline): SGHAT, FQNNGV. J gave up 5 bases and V 0 bases, and 13 bases lay outside the gene matches. Sequencing used peripheral blood. The clonotype was recovered from a human donor in a cohort sampled during active COVID-19. The chain links TRBV11-2 to TRBJ2-5; 9 nucleotides match TRBD2. In DNA, the CDR3 is TGTGCCAGCAGCTTAGATAGGATAATAGCGGGGGTCAGGGAGACCCAGTACTTC. It is translated as CASSLDRIIAGVRETQYF.